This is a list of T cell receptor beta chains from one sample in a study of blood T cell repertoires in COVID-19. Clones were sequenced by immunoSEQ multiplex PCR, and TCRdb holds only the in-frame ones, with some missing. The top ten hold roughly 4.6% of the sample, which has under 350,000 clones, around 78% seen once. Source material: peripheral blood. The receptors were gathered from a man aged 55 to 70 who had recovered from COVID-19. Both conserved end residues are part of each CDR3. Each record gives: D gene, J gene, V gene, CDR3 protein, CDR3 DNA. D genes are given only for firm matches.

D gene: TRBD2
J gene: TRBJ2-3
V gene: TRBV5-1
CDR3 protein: CASGLAGDLDTQYF
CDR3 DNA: TGCGCCAGCGGACTAGCGGGAGATTTAGATACGCAGTATTTT

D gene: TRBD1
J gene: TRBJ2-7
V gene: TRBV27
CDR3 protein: CASSSTGVVSYEQYF
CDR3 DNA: TGTGCCAGCAGTTCAACAGGGGTAGTGTCCTACGAGCAGTACTTC

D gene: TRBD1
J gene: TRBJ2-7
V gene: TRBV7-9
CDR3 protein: CASILDRGVYEQYF
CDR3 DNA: TGTGCCAGCATCCTGGACAGGGGGGTATACGAGCAGTACTTC

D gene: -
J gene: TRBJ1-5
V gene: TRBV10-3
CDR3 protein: CAISEGPRVQPQHF
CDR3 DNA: TGTGCCATCAGTGAGGGTCCGAGGGTTCAGCCCCAGCATTTT

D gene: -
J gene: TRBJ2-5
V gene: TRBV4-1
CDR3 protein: CASSQDGRGRETQYF
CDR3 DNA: TGCGCCAGCAGCCAAGATGGGCGGGGGCGTGAGACCCAGTACTTC

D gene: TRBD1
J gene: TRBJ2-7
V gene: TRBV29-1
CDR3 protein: CSGGQGKYEQYF
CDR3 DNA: TGCAGCGGGGGACAGGGGAAGTACGAGCAGTACTTC

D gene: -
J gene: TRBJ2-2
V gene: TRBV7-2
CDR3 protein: CASSLEYEGLNTGELFF
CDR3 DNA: TGTGCCAGCAGCTTAGAGTATGAGGGCCTAAACACCGGGGAGCTGTTTTTT

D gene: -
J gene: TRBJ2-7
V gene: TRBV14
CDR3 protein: CASSQERVRGAGSYEQYF
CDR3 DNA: TGTGCCAGCAGCCAAGAAAGAGTCCGGGGCGCGGGGTCCTACGAGCAGTACTTC

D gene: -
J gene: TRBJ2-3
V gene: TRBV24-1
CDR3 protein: CATSARDTQYF
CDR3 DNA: TGTGCCACCAGTGCTAGAGATACGCAGTATTTT

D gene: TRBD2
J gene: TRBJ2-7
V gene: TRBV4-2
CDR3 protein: CASSQDPGTSAPEQYF
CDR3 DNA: TGTGCCAGCAGCCAAGATCCCGGGACTAGCGCCCCCGAGCAGTACTTC

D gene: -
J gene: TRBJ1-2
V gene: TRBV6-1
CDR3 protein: CASSEQANYGYTF
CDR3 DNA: TGTGCCAGCAGTGAACAGGCTAACTATGGCTACACCTTC